One sample yielded the 23 T cell receptor beta chains listed below, sequenced in a study of blood T cell repertoires in COVID-19. Assay: immunoSEQ multiplex PCR; the TCRdb copy retains only in-frame clones and omits some. The data contain almost 200,000 clones, roughly 90% of them singletons. Sample: PBMCs or T cells enriched from blood (not recorded which). Source of these receptors: a young woman who had recovered from COVID-19.

V gene TRBV2 combines with J gene TRBJ1-1, with D hard to call. The germline V gene has CDR1 SNHLY and CDR2 FYNNEI. CDR3 size: 11 residues. V lost 1 base to trimming and J lost 10 bases, with 7 bases between them. The CDR3 DNA reads as TGTGCCAGCAGTGAAGGGCGGGCAGCTTTCTTT. Translating it yields CASSEGRAAFF.

The rearrangement uses TRBV24-1 and TRBJ1-1; tentatively, D is TRBD1 (6 bases). CDR1 and CDR2 (germline): KGHDR, SFDVKD. The V and J ends lost 8 bases and 1 base respectively, with 10 bases between them. This CDR3 is built from 13 residues. The chain's CDR3 is CATKGQSNTEAFF. CDR3 nucleotide sequence: TGTGCCACCAAAGGACAGTCGAACACTGAAGCTTTCTTT.

This chain joins TRBV5-4 and TRBJ1-1, with TRBD1 identical over 9 bases. Germline V lookup: CDR1 SGHNT, CDR2 YYREEE (reference sequence). The CDR3 runs 15 residues. J lost 3 bases, V lost 3 bases, and 6 bases had no gene match. CDR3 DNA sequence: TGTGCCAGCAGCTGGGGACAGGGATCGGACACTGAAGCTTTCTTT. Residues: CASSWGQGSDTEAFF.

The genes are TRBV2 and TRBJ1-2; perhaps TRBD1 as D (5 bases). The V end lost 1 base, the J end lost 7 bases, and 13 bases lay between the germline ends. The germline CDR1 and CDR2 sequences are SNHLY and FYNNEI. The CDR3 spans 14 residues. DNA for the CDR3: TGTGCCAGCAGTGAAGGGAGGGGAATGGGTGGCTACACCTTC. Protein: CASSEGRGMGGYTF.

The gene calls are TRBV3-1 (or the pseudogene TRBV3-2) and TRBJ1-1; a weak D match, TRBD1 (5 bases). Germline V lookup: CDR1 LGHDT, CDR2 YNNKEL (reference sequence). The CDR3 loop spans 16 amino acids. V lost 1 base and J lost 1, with 13 bases in between. This CDR3 is CASSQGTAGQNTEAFF. The DNA of the CDR3 is TGTGCCAGCAGCCAAGGTACAGCAGGACAGAACACTGAAGCTTTCTTT.

The gene calls are TRBV28 and TRBJ2-1; TRBD1 aligns across 7 bases. Germline CDR1 reads MDHEN; CDR2 reads SYDVKM. Trimming took 6 bases from V and 12 from J; bases not matched to a gene: 5. This CDR3 contains 11 residues. The CDR3 region is CASRGRDRQFF. The CDR3 bases are TGTGCCAGCAGGGGTCGGGACAGGCAGTTCTTC. The full variable domain, in which reference TRBV28 and TRBJ2-1 provide the parts outside the CDR3, is DVKVTQSSRYLVKRTGEKVFLECVQDMDHENMFWYRQDPGLGLRLIYFSYDVKMKEKGDIPEGYSVSREKKERFSLILESASTNQTSMYLCASRGRDRQFFGPGTRLTVL.

The chain employs TRBV12-3 or TRBV12-4 and TRBJ2-5; perhaps TRBD1 as D (5 bases). With 5 bases removed from V and 4 bases from J, the gap between germline ends came to 11 bases. This CDR3 region has 13 residues. The CDR3 bases are TGTGCCAGCAGTCTCCAGGGTGGAGAGACCCAGTACTTC. This gives the protein CASSLQGGETQYF.

The rearrangement joins TRBV7-2 to TRBJ2-3; 8 bases agree with TRBD2. The CDR3 is 15 residues long. Germline V gives CDR1 SGHTA, CDR2 FQGNSA. V was pared by 7 bases and J by 6 bases, with 12 bases of the junction left unmatched. CDR3 DNA: TGTGCCAGCAAACAGACCGGGGCTAGCGGGGATACGCAGTATTTT. Translation gives CASKQTGASGDTQYF.

The chain is built from TRBV23-1 and TRBJ2-7, with a possible D match to TRBD2 (6 bases). TRBV23-1 is placed among ORFs of uncertain function. The CDR3 totals 12 residues. V was cut by 6 bases and J by 1 base, with 7 bases left in between. CDR3 coding DNA: TGCGCCAGCAGCCGGGGGTCCTACGAGCAGTACTTC. Translating it yields CASSRGSYEQYF.

The chain links TRBV6-1 to TRBJ1-1; maybe TRBD1 (5 bases). Germline CDR1 reads MNHNS; CDR2 reads SASEGT. The CDR3 sequence is 14 residues long. V lost 3 bases and J 5 bases, leaving 13 bases between the germline ends. The CDR3 DNA sequence: TGTGCCAGCAGTGAGACCAGGGTGTCGACTGAAGCTTTCTTT. Encoded protein: CASSETRVSTEAFF.

The rearrangement links TRBV3-1 (or the pseudogene TRBV3-2) to TRBJ1-1; a possible D gene is TRBD1 (6 bases). The germline gives CDR1 LGHDT, CDR2 YNNKEL (reference sequence). The CDR3 is 12 amino acids. The ends were cut back, 5 bases at V and 10 bases at J, with 14 bases in the middle. CDR3 nucleotide sequence: TGTGCCAGCAGCGGACAGCGGGACATAGCTTTCTTT. Translation: CASSGQRDIAFF.

The V and J genes are TRBV19 and TRBJ1-6; the D is unclear. The CDR3 consists of 13 residues. Germline V gene lookup returns CDR1 LNHDA and CDR2 SQIVND (reference sequence). V dropped 2 bases and J dropped 8 bases, with 7 bases sitting between them. This CDR3 is CASSIKTDSPLHF. In nucleotides, the CDR3 is TGTGCCAGTAGTATAAAAACGGATTCACCCCTCCACTTT.

The J gene is TRBJ2-1, the V gene TRBV6-5; 9 nucleotides agree with TRBD1. CDR1 and CDR2 from the germline V gene are MNHEY and SVGAGI. CDR3 size: 14 residues. V trimming: 5 bases; J trimming: 4 bases; junction bases outside the gene matches: 3. In DNA, the CDR3 is TGTGCCAGCAGTCGACAGGGGGTTTACAATGAGCAGTTCTTC. Protein: CASSRQGVYNEQFF.

The chain employs TRBV9 and TRBJ2-3; the match to TRBD2 covers 9 bases. V was clipped by 3 bases and J by 0 bases; unmatched bases: 5. Germline-derived CDR1 and CDR2 are SGDLS and YYNGEE. The CDR3 is 16 amino acids. The CDR3 here is CASSGIAGASTDTQYF. As DNA, the CDR3 is TGTGCCAGCAGCGGAATAGCGGGGGCGAGCACAGATACGCAGTATTTT.

V gene TRBV9 combines with J gene TRBJ1-6; a possible D gene is TRBD1 (5 bases). V lost 4 bases and J lost 6, with 11 bases in between. The CDR3 covers 14 residues. Germline CDR1 and CDR2: SGDLS and YYNGEE. The CDR3 sequence: CASSLARANSPLHF. The CDR3 region has the DNA TGTGCCAGCAGCCTGGCCAGGGCTAATTCACCCCTCCACTTT.

The V and J genes are TRBV6-1 and TRBJ2-7; no firm D call. The CDR3 loop spans 16 amino acids. Germline V gene data show CDR1 as MNHNS and CDR2 as SASEGT. With 3 bases removed from V and 2 bases from J, the gap between germline ends came to 17 bases. The CDR3 sequence is CASSESSLAAAYEQYF. The CDR3 DNA follows: TGTGCCAGCAGTGAGTCTAGTCTGGCCGCCGCCTACGAGCAGTACTTC.

The rearrangement links TRBV19 to TRBJ1-1, with 9 bases identical to TRBD1. Germline-derived CDR1 and CDR2 are LNHDA and SQIVND (reference sequence). J lost 3 bases, V lost 6 bases, and 14 bases had no gene match. This CDR3 comprises 17 residues. The CDR3 bases are TGTGCCAGTAGGGACAGGGGCGGAGGGACGACGGACACTGAAGCTTTCTTT. It codes for CASRDRGGGTTDTEAFF.

The chain employs TRBV3-1 (or the pseudogene TRBV3-2) and TRBJ1-5, with a tentative D call TRBD1 (5 bases). CDR3 length: 15 residues. V lost 3 bases and J 1 base, leaving 10 bases between the germline ends. Germline values: CDR1 LGHDT, CDR2 YNNKEL (reference sequence). The DNA of the CDR3 is TGTGCCAGCAGCCAGGGGGGTCTCAGCAATCAGCCCCAGCATTTT. It specifies CASSQGGLSNQPQHF.

The chain has TRBV7-8 and TRBJ2-1; TRBD2 is a possible D gene (5 bases). Germline V CDR1 and CDR2: SGHVS, FQNEAQ. V lost 1 base, J lost 4 bases, and 11 bases lay in between. The length of the CDR3 is 15 residues. This CDR3 is CASSLDSDIYNEQFF. CDR3 bases: TGTGCCAGCAGCTTAGATAGCGACATATACAATGAGCAGTTCTTC.

This clone was counted between two and nine times. The chain links TRBV5-1 to TRBJ1-6; D unresolved. V lost 1 base and J 5 bases, leaving 10 bases between the germline ends. The CDR3 contains 15 residues. Germline V lookup: CDR1 SGHRS, CDR2 YFSETQ. CDR3 DNA: TGCGCCAGCAGCTTGTCCTCGGGGAATAATTCACCCCTCCACTTT. The encoded protein is CASSLSSGNNSPLHF. Together with reference TRBV5-1 and TRBJ1-6, the CDR3 gives the full variable domain: KAGVTQTPRYLIKTRGQQVTLSCSPISGHRSVSWYQQTPGQGLQFLFEYFSETQRNKGNFPGRFSGRQFSNSRSEMNVSTLELGDSALYLCASSLSSGNNSPLHFGNGTRLTVT.

This clone has only a few counts. This rearrangement joins TRBV7-7 to TRBJ2-1, with 8 nucleotides matching TRBD1. With V trimmed by 5 bases and J by 9 bases, 12 bases remained unmatched. Germline assignment: CDR1 SSHAT and CDR2 FNYEAQ (reference sequence). The CDR3 sequence is 15 residues long. In DNA, the CDR3 is TGTGCCAGCAGCCCTCATAGTCTTACAGGGGGTGAGCAGTTCTTC. Translation gives CASSPHSLTGGEQFF.

The rearrangement joins TRBV3-1 (or the pseudogene TRBV3-2) to TRBJ1-5; D not certain. Trimming cost V 0 bases and J 6 bases, with 6 bases left between them. The length of the CDR3 is 13 residues. From germline, CDR1 is LGHDT and CDR2 YNNKEL (reference sequence). The CDR3 nucleotides read TGTGCCAGCAGCCAAGATAGGAGTCAGCCCCAGCATTTT. Translation: CASSQDRSQPQHF.

As DNA, the CDR3 is TGTGCCAGCAGTTATAACAGAATTGAAGCTTTCTTT. Its translation: CASSYNRIEAFF. The rearrangement links TRBV27 to TRBJ1-1; D not certain. Germline CDR1 MNHEY, CDR2 SMNVEV (reference sequence). The V end lost 4 bases, the J end lost 7 bases, and 10 bases lay between the germline ends. The CDR3 has 12 amino acids.